This entry describes one T cell receptor beta chain. Its antigen remains unknown. Germline lookup yields CDR1 SGDLS and CDR2 YYNGEE. The length of the CDR3 is 15 residues. Trimming removed 0 bases from V and 0 bases from J, with 10 bases in between. The entry originates in a study of Ad26.COV2.S vaccination and SARS-CoV-2 variants. Study conclusions and caveats: Non-spike TCR breadth was similar in vaccine and placebo recipients. The analyses of TCR breadth and depth may have understated the size of total T cell responses. While placebo recipients had lower spike-specific TCR breadth, vaccine recipients had more. Marked by substantial breadth, spike-specific CD8+ and CD4+ T cell responses were reportedly seen after vaccination.

Sequencing was performed with immunoSEQ multiplex PCR; in TCRdb, only in-frame clones are kept and a portion is missing. The sample holds fewer than 150,000 clones, about nine tenths seen once. The TCR comes from a human donor who had recovered from COVID-19. Sample: peripheral blood, taken after recovery from COVID-19. V gene TRBV9 combines with J gene TRBJ2-7; D unclear. CDR3 protein: CASSVGPQSSYEQYF. CDR3 bases: TGTGCCAGCAGCGTAGGCCCCCAAAGCTCCTACGAGCAGTACTTC.